A single sample gave rise to the 2 T cell receptor beta chains below, sequenced in a study of T cell repertoires in cytomegalovirus infection. TCRdb itself ran the reads through MiXCR, one entry per CDR3 protein. The sample records fewer than 950,000 distinct CDR3 sequences, approximately 32% being singletons. These TCRs are of unknown antigen specificity. The sequences come from cultured CD8+ T cells from PBMCs, collected from culture after CMV antigen stimulation. These receptors originate from a human donor in good health (CMV status not recorded). Some clones in this sample may be carry-over from other donors' samples.

A remark on this clonotype: This may come from a read error, since a much larger clone is one base off. The rearrangement uses TRBV12-3 or TRBV12-4 and TRBJ2-5; no clear D gene. This CDR3 has 16 residues. Trimming removed 3 bases at V and 1 base at J, with 15 bases between. The CDR3, as DNA: TGTGCCAGCAGTTTCCTCCTCACCGGCGGCCAAGAGACCCAGTACTTC. Its protein is CASSFLLTGGQETQYF.

V and J are TRBV24-1 and TRBJ2-1; the match to TRBD1 covers 10 bases. The CDR3 runs 15 residues. The J segment lost 7 bases and the V segment lost 4 bases, leaving 6 bases of the junction unmatched. From germline, CDR1 is KGHDR and CDR2 SFDVKD. The CDR3 loop is CATSEHRDRGNEQFF. CDR3 nucleotide sequence: TGTGCCACCAGTGAACACCGGGACAGGGGAAATGAGCAGTTCTTC.